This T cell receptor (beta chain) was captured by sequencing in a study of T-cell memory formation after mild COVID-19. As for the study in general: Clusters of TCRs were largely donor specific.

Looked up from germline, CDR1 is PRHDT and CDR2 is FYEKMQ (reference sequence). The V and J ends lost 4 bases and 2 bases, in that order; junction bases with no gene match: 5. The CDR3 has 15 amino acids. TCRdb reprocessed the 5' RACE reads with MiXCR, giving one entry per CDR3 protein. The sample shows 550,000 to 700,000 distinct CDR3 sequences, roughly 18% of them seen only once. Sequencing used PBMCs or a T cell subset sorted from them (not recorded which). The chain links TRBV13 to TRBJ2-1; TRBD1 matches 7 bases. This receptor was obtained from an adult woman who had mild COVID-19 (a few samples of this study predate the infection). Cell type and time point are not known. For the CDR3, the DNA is TGTGCCAGCAGCTCCAGGGGGAGCGCCTACAATGAGCAGTTCTTC. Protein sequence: CASSSRGSAYNEQFF.